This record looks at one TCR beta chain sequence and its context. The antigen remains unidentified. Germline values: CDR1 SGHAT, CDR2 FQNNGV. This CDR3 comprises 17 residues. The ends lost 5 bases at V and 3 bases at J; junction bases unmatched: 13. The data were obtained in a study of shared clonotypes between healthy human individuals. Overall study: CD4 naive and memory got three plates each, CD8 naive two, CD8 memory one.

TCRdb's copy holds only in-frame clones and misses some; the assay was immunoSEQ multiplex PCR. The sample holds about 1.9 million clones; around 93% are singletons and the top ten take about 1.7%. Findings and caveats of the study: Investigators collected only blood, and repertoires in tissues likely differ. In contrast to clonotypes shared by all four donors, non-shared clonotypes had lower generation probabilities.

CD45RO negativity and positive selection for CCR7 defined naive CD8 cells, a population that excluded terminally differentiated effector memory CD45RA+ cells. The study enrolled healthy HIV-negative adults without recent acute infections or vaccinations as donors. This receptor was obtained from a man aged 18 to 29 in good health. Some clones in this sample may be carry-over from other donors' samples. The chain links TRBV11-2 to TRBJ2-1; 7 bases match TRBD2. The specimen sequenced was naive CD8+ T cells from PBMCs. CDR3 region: CASSPLFGEGDYNEQFF. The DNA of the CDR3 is TGTGCCAGCAGCCCCCTCTTTGGGGAGGGAGACTACAATGAGCAGTTCTTC.